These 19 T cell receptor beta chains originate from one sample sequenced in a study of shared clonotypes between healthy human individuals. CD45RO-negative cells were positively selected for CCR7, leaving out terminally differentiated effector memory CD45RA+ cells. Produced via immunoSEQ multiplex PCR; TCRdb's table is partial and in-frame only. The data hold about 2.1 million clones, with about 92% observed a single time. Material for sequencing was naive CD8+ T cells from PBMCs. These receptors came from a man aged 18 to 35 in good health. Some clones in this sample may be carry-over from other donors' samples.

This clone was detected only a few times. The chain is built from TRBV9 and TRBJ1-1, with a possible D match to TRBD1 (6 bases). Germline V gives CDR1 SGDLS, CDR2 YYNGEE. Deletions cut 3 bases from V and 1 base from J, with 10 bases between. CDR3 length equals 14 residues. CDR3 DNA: TGTGCCAGCAGCGAATTACAGGGGAACACTGAAGCTTTCTTT. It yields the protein CASSELQGNTEAFF. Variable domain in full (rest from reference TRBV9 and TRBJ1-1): DSGVTQTPKHLITATGQRVTLRCSPRSGDLSVYWYQQSLDQGLQFLIQYYNGEERAKGNILERFSAQQFPDLHSELNLSSLELGDSALYFCASSELQGNTEAFFGQGTRLTVV.

CDR3 protein: CASSDNLRDYQETQYF. Written as DNA, the CDR3 is TGTGCCAGCAGCGATAATCTAAGGGACTACCAAGAGACCCAGTACTTC. V and J are TRBV7-9 and TRBJ2-5; D perhaps matches TRBD2 (6 bases). The CDR3 spans 16 residues. Per germline, CDR1 SEHNR and CDR2 FQNEAQ (reference sequence). The V end lost 5 bases, the J end lost 0 bases, and 16 bases lay between the germline ends.

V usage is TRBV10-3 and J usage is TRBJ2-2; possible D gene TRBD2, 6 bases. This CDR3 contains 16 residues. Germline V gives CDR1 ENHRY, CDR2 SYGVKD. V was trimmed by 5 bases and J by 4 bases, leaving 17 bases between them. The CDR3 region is CAISTSGTSPTGELFF. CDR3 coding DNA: TGTGCCATCAGTACCTCGGGAACTAGCCCCACCGGGGAGCTGTTTTTT.

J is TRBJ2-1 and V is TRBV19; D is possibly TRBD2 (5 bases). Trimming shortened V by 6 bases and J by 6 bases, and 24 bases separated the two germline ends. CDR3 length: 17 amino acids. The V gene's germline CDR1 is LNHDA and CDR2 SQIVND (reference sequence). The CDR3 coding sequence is TGTGCCAGTAGCCGGCCGAGGGCGGAAGGGTTAGGCAATGAGCAGTTCTTC. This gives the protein CASSRPRAEGLGNEQFF.

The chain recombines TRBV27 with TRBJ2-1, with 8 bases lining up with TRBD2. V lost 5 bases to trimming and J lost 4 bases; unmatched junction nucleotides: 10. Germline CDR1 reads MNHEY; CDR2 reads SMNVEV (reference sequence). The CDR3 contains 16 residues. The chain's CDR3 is CASSPGAGAGYNEQFF. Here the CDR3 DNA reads TGTGCCAGCAGTCCCGGAGCGGGAGCGGGTTACAATGAGCAGTTCTTC.

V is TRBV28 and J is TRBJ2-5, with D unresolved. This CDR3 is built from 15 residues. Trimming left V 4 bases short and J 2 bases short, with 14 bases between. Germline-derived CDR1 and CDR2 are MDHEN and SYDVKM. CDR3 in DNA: TGTGCCAGCAGTTATAGCCTAGGGCAGCAAGAGACCCAGTACTTC. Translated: CASSYSLGQQETQYF.

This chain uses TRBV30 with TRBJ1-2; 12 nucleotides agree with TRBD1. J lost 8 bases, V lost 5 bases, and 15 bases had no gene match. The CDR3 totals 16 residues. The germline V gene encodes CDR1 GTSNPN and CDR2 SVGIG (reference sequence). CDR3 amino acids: CAWDRPGQGASRGYTF. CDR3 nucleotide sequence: TGTGCCTGGGACCGACCGGGACAGGGGGCATCGCGGGGCTACACCTTC.

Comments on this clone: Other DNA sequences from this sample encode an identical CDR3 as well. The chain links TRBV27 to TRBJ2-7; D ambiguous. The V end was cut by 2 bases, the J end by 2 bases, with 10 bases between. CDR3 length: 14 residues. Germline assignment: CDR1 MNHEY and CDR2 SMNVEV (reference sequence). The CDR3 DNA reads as TGTGCCAGCAGTTTAGCAGCGATCACCTACGAGCAGTACTTC. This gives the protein CASSLAAITYEQYF.

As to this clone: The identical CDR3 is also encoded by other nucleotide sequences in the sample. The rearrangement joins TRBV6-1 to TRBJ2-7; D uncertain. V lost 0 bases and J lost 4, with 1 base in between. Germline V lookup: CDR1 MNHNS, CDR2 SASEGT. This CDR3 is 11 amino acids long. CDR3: CASSEAYEQYF. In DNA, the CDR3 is TGTGCCAGCAGTGAAGCGTACGAGCAGTACTTC.

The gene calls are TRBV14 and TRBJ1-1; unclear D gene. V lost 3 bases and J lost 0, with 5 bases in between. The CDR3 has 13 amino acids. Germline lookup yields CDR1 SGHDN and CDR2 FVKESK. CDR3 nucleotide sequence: TGTGCCAGCAGCCAGCGTTTGAACACTGAAGCTTTCTTT. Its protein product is CASSQRLNTEAFF.

The CDR3 is CASRDSLGKNIQYF. Here the CDR3 DNA reads TGTGCCAGCCGGGACAGTCTCGGAAAAAACATTCAGTACTTC. The chain couples TRBV11-2 to TRBJ2-4; TRBD1 aligns across 7 bases. Unmatched junction bases numbered 8, after V lost 8 bases and J lost 4 bases. The CDR3 runs to 14 residues. CDR1 is SGHAT and CDR2 is FQNNGV in the germline V gene.

The CDR3: CASSPSGKHPDTQYF. The CDR3 nucleotides read TGTGCCAGCAGCCCCTCAGGCAAGCACCCAGATACGCAGTATTTT. The chain employs TRBV9 and TRBJ2-3; D unclear. CDR3 length: 15 amino acids. Trimming took off 4 bases at V and 4 bases at J, with 16 bases between the two ends. CDR1 and CDR2 (germline): SGDLS, YYNGEE.

The CDR3 bases are TGTGCCAGCTCAGGAGAGGTGTCAGGGCGGGAGACCCAGTACTTC. Encoded protein: CASSGEVSGRETQYF. This chain joins TRBV18 and TRBJ2-5; a weak D match, TRBD1 (5 bases). Trimming removed 5 bases from V and 5 bases from J, with 18 bases in between. This CDR3 region has 15 residues. Germline lookup yields CDR1 KGHSH and CDR2 LQKENI.

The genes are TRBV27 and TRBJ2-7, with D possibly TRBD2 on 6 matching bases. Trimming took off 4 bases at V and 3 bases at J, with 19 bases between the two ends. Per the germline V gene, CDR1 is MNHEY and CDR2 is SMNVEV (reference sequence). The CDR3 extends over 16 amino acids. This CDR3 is CASSYRGVGGYYEQYF. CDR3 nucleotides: TGTGCCAGCAGTTATCGCGGTGTTGGAGGGTACTACGAGCAGTACTTC.

The CDR3 protein is CASSLWRPTGQTYEQYF. CDR3 bases: TGTGCCAGCAGCTTATGGCGGCCGACAGGACAAACCTACGAGCAGTACTTC. The V call is TRBV7-3, the J call TRBJ2-7; D possibly corresponds to TRBD1 (6 bases). This CDR3 contains 17 residues. Germline loops: CDR1 SGHTA, CDR2 FQGTGA. V dropped 2 bases and J dropped 2 bases, with 19 bases sitting between them.

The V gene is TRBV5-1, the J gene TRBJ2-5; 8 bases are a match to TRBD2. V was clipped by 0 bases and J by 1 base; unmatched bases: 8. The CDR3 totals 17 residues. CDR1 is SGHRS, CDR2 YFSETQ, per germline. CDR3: CASSLVGLAGLQETQYF. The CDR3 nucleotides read TGCGCCAGCAGCTTGGTTGGGCTAGCGGGCCTCCAAGAGACCCAGTACTTC.

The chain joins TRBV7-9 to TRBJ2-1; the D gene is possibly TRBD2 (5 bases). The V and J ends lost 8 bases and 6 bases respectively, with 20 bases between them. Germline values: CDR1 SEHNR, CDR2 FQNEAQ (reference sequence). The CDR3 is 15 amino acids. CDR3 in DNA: TGTGCCAGCCCCATCGCGGAGGCCGTTTTCAATGAGCAGTTCTTC. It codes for CASPIAEAVFNEQFF.

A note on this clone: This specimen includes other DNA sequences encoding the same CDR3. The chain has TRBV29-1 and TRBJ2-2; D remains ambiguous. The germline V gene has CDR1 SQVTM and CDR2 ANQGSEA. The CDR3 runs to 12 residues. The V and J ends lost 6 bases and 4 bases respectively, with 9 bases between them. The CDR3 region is CSVVVGTGELFF. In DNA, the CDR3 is TGCAGCGTGGTCGTAGGCACCGGGGAGCTGTTTTTT.

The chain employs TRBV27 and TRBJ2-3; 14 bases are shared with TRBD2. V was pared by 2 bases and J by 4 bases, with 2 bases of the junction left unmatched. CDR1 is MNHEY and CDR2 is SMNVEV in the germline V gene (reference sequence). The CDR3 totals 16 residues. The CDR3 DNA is TGTGCCAGCAGTTTACGGACTAGCGGGAGGCCAGATACGCAGTATTTT. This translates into CASSLRTSGRPDTQYF.